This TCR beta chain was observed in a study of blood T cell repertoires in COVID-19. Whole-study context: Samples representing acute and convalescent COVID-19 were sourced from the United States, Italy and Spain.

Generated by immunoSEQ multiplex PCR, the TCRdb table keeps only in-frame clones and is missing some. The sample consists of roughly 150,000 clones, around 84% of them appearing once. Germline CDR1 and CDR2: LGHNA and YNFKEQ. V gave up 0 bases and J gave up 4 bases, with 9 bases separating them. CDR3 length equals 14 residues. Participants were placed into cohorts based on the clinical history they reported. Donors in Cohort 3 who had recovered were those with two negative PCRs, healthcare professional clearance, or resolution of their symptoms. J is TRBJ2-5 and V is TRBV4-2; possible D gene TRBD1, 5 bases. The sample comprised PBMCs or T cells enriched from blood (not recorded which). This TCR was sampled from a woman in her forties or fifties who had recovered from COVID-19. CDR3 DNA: TGTGCCAGCAGCCAAGATATCCAGGGAGAGACCCAGTACTTC. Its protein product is CASSQDIQGETQYF.